This T cell receptor (beta chain) was sequenced in a study of quantifying T cell responses using KT2 cells (dated by TCRdb to the late 2010s). For the study in its entirety: RNA was DNase-treated and reverse transcribed with TCR alpha and beta constant-region primers, mostly using SuperScript III. Under optimum conditions, the efficiency of the T4 ligation step was estimated to be more than 8%. To prevent over-amplification, PCR2 was performed as a SYBR Green qPCR and halted at a predetermined fluorescence threshold. What the research found in general, with its limitations: No side-by-side comparison of the pipeline with other TCR sequencing techniques was included in the study. Detection of KT2 sequences showed saturation at very high KT2 spike-in numbers. Counts of KT2 alpha and beta sequences scaled linearly with input KT2 cell number over several orders of magnitude. KT2 sequences were still detected at the lowest spike-in tested, roughly one KT2 cell per 100,000 PBMC.

This clonotype counts as medium-sized (0.01 to 0.1%). Its binding antigen is unknown. No clone much larger than this one lies a single base away; base qualities are absent. Library prep was done by UMI-ligation and nested PCR. Using T4 RNA ligase 1, a single-stranded oligonucleotide bearing the Illumina SP2 sequence plus a UMI was ligated onto the 3' end of the cDNA. PCR1 consisted of four to five cycles (98 degrees C 15 s, 69 degrees C 30 s, 72 degrees C 40 s), and for the beta primer an equimolar mix of RC1.1 and RC1.2 was used to cover TRBC1 and TRBC2. From PCR2 onward, TCR alpha and beta chains were processed separately, and sample indices and Illumina adaptors were added. Placed after an 8-base spacer, the UMI was made up of 12 random nucleotides arranged as two hexamers with a spacer between them. Sequencing was done on an Illumina MiSeq using v2 2x251 paired-end chemistry, usually with 11 to 12 samples per run. PhiX DNA at about 5-8% was added to each sequencing library to increase diversity. In the authors' own workflow: Raw reads were converted to FASTQ with bcl2fastq and were demultiplexed by dual indices with Demultiplexor. V and J genes were assigned by Decombinator through tag matching that permitted a single base-pair mismatch. Collapsinator used UMIs to correct both sequencing errors and frequency errors arising from PCR heterogeneity. Decombinator identifiers were converted to nucleotide sequence by CDR3Translator, the sequences were translated to amino acids, and CDR3 was extracted using C- and N-terminal motifs. A cluster of KT2 sequences sharing one unique molecular identifier was counted as one distinct KT2 TCR. TCRdb handled the public reads itself, with Q25 trimming in fastp and clone calling in MiXCR, and kept productive beta chains. Rows are combined by CDR3 protein, so each entry shows the most common genes and DNA. The V and J calls follow TCRdb's processing rather than the paper's. Recorded for this sample are approximately 50,000 distinct CDR3 sequences; roughly 10% of them occurred a single time. About 10% of the sample goes to the ten largest clones.

To test the sensitivity and accuracy of the pipeline, known numbers of KT2, a T cell clone whose TCR had already been sequenced, were spiked into unfractionated PBMC. KT2 cells were mixed with a fixed number of PBMC to create a range of KT2-to-PBMC ratios. At the junction V is shortened by 6 bases and J by 2 bases, with 10 bases in between. The CDR3 runs 12 amino acids, cysteine and phenylalanine included. Only the CDR3 region is kept as DNA, spanning 36 bases read in frame from base 1. CDR1 and CDR2 are drawn from the germline V gene: SQVTM, ANQGSEA. The receptor's source is a human donor. The sample consisted of PBMCs spiked with cells of the T cell clone KT2. The chain is encoded by TRBV29-1 joined to TRBJ1-2; a weak D assignment points to TRBD1 (6 bases agree). The nucleotide sequence is given as TGCAGCGTCTTCACAGGGAACTATGGCTACACCTTC. This encodes CSVFTGNYGYTF.